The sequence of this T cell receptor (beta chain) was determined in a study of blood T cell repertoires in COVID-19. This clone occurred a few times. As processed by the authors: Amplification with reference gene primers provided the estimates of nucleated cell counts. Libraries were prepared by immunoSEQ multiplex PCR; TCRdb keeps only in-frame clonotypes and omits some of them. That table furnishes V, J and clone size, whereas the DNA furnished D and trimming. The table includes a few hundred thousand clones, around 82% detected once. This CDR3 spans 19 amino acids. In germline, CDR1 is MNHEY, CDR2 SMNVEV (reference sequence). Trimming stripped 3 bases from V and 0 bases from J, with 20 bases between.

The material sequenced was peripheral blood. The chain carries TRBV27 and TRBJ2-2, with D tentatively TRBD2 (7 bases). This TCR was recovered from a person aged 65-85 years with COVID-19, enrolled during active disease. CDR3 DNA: TGTGCCAGCAGTTTTTCGGGGGGCTACCCCGGGGCGAACACCGGGGAGCTGTTTTTT. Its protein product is CASSFSGGYPGANTGELFF.